Listed below are T cell receptor beta chains from one sample, sequenced in a study of control samples from healthy donors and cancer patients. Sequencing used immunoSEQ multiplex PCR; TCRdb keeps in-frame clones, though not all of them. This sample has some 170,000 clones, with about 95% found just once. Sequenced input: PBMCs. The receptors stem from a man between 60 and 75 years old with colorectal cancer. CDR3s include the opening cysteine and the closing phenylalanine or tryptophan. Fields, in order: V gene, J gene, clone size, D gene, CDR3 protein, CDR3 DNA. The D gene is left open where the match is weak. Rows give clone size only sometimes, using once, few, many, or a class for an expanded clone.

TRBV6-5	TRBJ2-7	-	-	CASSYSFLGGGYEQYF	TGTGCCAGCAGTTACTCGTTCCTGGGGGGAGGCTACGAGCAGTACTTC
TRBV5-8	TRBJ1-1	once	TRBD1	CASSLDTGQGNTEAFF	TGTGCCAGCAGCTTGGACACGGGACAGGGGAACACTGAAGCTTTCTTT
TRBV13	TRBJ1-1	-	-	CASSLERGKAFF	TGTGCCAGCAGCTTAGAGCGGGGGAAAGCTTTCTTT
TRBV5-4	TRBJ2-4	once	TRBD2	CASSFGGEEGIQYF	TGTGCCAGCAGCTTTGGGGGGGAGGAAGGCATTCAGTACTTC
TRBV2	TRBJ1-1	-	-	CASSTDRPEAFF	TGTGCCAGCAGTACCGACAGGCCTGAAGCTTTCTTT
TRBV4-3	TRBJ2-3	-	-	CASSQDPGGQGTDTQYF	TGCGCCAGCAGCCAAGACCCCGGCGGGCAAGGGACAGATACGCAGTATTTT
TRBV7-9	TRBJ1-2	-	TRBD1	CASSFQGALDGYTF	TGTGCCAGCAGCTTTCAGGGGGCGCTTGATGGCTACACCTTC
TRBV27	TRBJ1-4	-	-	CASSPDRQPFNEKLFF	TGTGCCAGCAGTCCAGACAGACAGCCCTTTAATGAAAAACTGTTTTTT
TRBV3-1/TRBV3-2	TRBJ1-4	-	-	CASSRDRGGEKLFF	TGTGCCAGCAGCCGGGACCGTGGGGGGGAAAAACTGTTTTTT
TRBV6-1	TRBJ1-1	-	-	CASSELENTEAFF	TGTGCCAGCAGTGAATTAGAGAACACTGAAGCTTTCTTT
TRBV6-5	TRBJ1-5	-	-	CASRREGVGNQPQHF	TGTGCCAGCAGGAGGGAGGGGGTGGGCAATCAGCCCCAGCATTTT
TRBV25-1	TRBJ1-5	-	-	CASSEYTLNQPQHF	TGTGCCAGCAGTGAATATACGCTCAATCAGCCCCAGCATTTT
TRBV3-1/TRBV3-2	TRBJ2-3	-	-	CASSQGFVGTDTQYF	TGTGCCAGCAGCCAAGGGTTCGTGGGTACGGATACGCAGTATTTT
TRBV5-4	TRBJ1-1	-	TRBD1	CASSTGTGSMNTEAFF	TGTGCCAGCAGCACTGGGACAGGGAGCATGAACACTGAAGCTTTCTTT
TRBV28	TRBJ1-2	-	-	CASTGANYGYTF	TGTGCCAGCACTGGAGCAAACTATGGCTACACCTTC
TRBV19	TRBJ1-2	-	-	CASSIRGRTHGYTF	TGTGCCAGTAGTATAAGGGGCAGGACCCATGGCTACACCTTC
TRBV4-1	TRBJ1-1	once	TRBD1	CASSQLDRGMTEAFF	TGCGCCAGCAGCCAACTGGACAGGGGGATGACTGAAGCTTTCTTT
TRBV24-1	TRBJ2-7	-	-	CATSDSYEQYF	TGTGCCACCAGTGATTCCTACGAGCAGTACTTC
TRBV5-1	TRBJ2-6	-	TRBD2	CASSSLGGGTGANVLTF	TGCGCCAGCAGCTCATTGGGCGGGGGTACTGGGGCCAACGTCCTGACTTTC
TRBV7-6	TRBJ2-3	once	TRBD2	CASSLSAGGTDTQYF	TGTGCCAGCAGCCTCTCCGCGGGGGGGACAGATACGCAGTATTTT
TRBV19	TRBJ1-1	-	TRBD1	CASSGRGGSRNTEAFF	TGTGCCAGTAGTGGCAGGGGGGGATCTAGGAACACTGAAGCTTTCTTT
TRBV20-1	TRBJ1-2	-	-	CSASPSDGGYTF	TGCAGTGCTAGTCCCTCGGATGGGGGCTACACCTTC
TRBV10-2	TRBJ1-5	-	-	CASRVSNQPQHF	TGCGCCAGCAGGGTTAGCAATCAGCCCCAGCATTTT
TRBV7-9	TRBJ2-4	-	-	CASSLGVGLNIQYF	TGTGCCAGCAGCTTGGGGGTGGGGTTGAACATTCAGTACTTC
TRBV4-1	TRBJ2-1	-	TRBD2	CASSPTGTSGVINEQFF	TGCGCCAGCAGCCCAACCGGGACTAGCGGGGTTATAAATGAGCAGTTCTTC
TRBV6-5	TRBJ1-4	-	-	CASSQQGSNEKLFF	TGTGCCAGCAGTCAACAGGGCTCTAATGAAAAACTGTTTTTT
TRBV15	TRBJ2-3	-	-	CATSRDWGPGTDTQYF	TGTGCCACCAGCAGAGATTGGGGCCCGGGCACAGATACGCAGTATTTT
TRBV6-1	TRBJ1-5	-	-	CASSETGTHQPQHF	TGTGCCAGCAGTGAAACTGGGACCCATCAGCCCCAGCATTTT
TRBV11-2	TRBJ1-2	-	-	CASSLVPGASYGYTF	TGTGCCAGCAGCTTAGTGCCAGGGGCCTCCTATGGCTACACCTTC
TRBV3-1/TRBV3-2	TRBJ2-1	-	TRBD2	CASSFLADGNEQFF	TGTGCCAGCAGTTTCCTAGCGGATGGCAATGAGCAGTTCTTC
TRBV4-3	TRBJ2-7	-	TRBD1	CASSQAQGATYEQYF	TGCGCCAGCAGCCAAGCACAGGGGGCAACCTACGAGCAGTACTTC
TRBV6-1	TRBJ1-6	once	-	CASSEVDVSPLHF	TGTGCCAGCAGTGAAGTCGACGTTTCACCCCTCCACTTT
TRBV6-1	TRBJ1-2	-	-	CASSEFANYGYTF	TGTGCCAGCAGTGAGTTTGCTAACTATGGCTACACCTTC
TRBV6-5	TRBJ2-1	-	TRBD1	CASGGQSNNEQFF	TGTGCCAGCGGGGGACAGAGCAACAATGAGCAGTTCTTC
TRBV2	TRBJ1-1	-	-	CASSEQGGTEAFF	TGTGCCAGCAGTGAACAGGGTGGAACTGAAGCTTTCTTT
TRBV7-9	TRBJ2-3	once	-	CASSLAEGGTQYF	TGTGCCAGCAGCTTAGCGGAAGGAGGTACGCAGTATTTT
TRBV29-1	TRBJ1-2	-	-	CSVVADRQAANYGYTF	TGCAGCGTTGTGGCAGACAGGCAGGCAGCTAACTATGGCTACACCTTC
TRBV18	TRBJ2-3	-	TRBD2	CASSPWTSGVADTQYF	TGTGCCAGCTCACCTTGGACTAGCGGGGTGGCAGATACGCAGTATTTT
TRBV5-1	TRBJ1-6	once	-	CASSQGTAESPLHF	TGCGCCAGCAGCCAGGGTACGGCGGAATCACCCCTCCACTTT